This TCR beta chain was sequenced for a study of blood T cell repertoires in COVID-19. Study background: The United States, Italy and Spain provided the acute and convalescent COVID-19 samples.

TCRdb keeps only in-frame clones here, not all; method: immunoSEQ multiplex PCR. The sample lists 200,000 to 300,000 clones; 87% were seen once. The V gene lost 3 bases and the J gene lost 5 bases, with 13 bases spanning the gap. The germline gives CDR1 LNHNV, CDR2 YYDKDF (reference sequence). The CDR3 has 15 amino acids. The sequence came from a man aged 18 to 29 with active or convalescent COVID-19. Sequencing used peripheral blood. This chain joins TRBV15 and TRBJ1-4; perhaps TRBD1 as D (5 bases). The CDR3 nucleotides are TGTGCCACCAGCAGCCAGCGGGGGGTGAATGAAAAACTGTTTTTT. Its protein product is CATSSQRGVNEKLFF.